These 18 T cell receptor beta chains were all obtained from the same sample, sequenced in a study of T cell responses to AZD1222 COVID-19 vaccine. The repertoire was sequenced with immunoSEQ multiplex PCR; TCRdb's copy has only in-frame clones and lacks some. Of 75,000 to 100,000 clones listed, roughly nine tenths are singletons. The sequencing here drew on peripheral blood, taken on day 0 of AZD1222 vaccination. All receptors come from an adult in good health.

The rearrangement links TRBV5-1 to TRBJ1-4; unclear D gene. This CDR3 comprises 14 residues. The V end lost 3 bases, the J end lost 8 bases, and 14 bases lay between the germline ends. From germline, CDR1 is SGHRS and CDR2 YFSETQ. This CDR3 is CASSSSTQAEKLFF. The DNA for the CDR3 is TGCGCCAGCAGCTCTTCGACCCAGGCGGAAAAACTGTTTTTT.

The chain carries TRBV7-8 and TRBJ2-5; 10 bases fit TRBD2. CDR3 length equals 16 residues. Germline CDR1 and CDR2: SGHVS and FQNEAQ. Trimming removed 2 bases from V and 5 bases from J; junction bases left unmatched: 8. In nucleotides, the CDR3 is TGTGCCAGCAGCTTACTAGCGGGGGAGCTCCGGGAGACCCAGTACTTC. It translates to CASSLLAGELRETQYF.

V usage is TRBV5-8 and J usage is TRBJ1-2; TRBD1 matches at 9 bases. V gave up 1 base and J gave up 4 bases; unmatched junction bases: 11. CDR3 length: 17 residues. Germline-derived CDR1 and CDR2 are SGHTS and YDEGEE. As DNA, the CDR3 is TGTGCCAGCAGCTTGTGGGTGCGCCGGGACAGGGCCTATGGCTACACCTTC. It specifies CASSLWVRRDRAYGYTF.

The rearrangement uses TRBV19 and TRBJ2-7; D is possibly TRBD1 (6 bases). Germline assignment: CDR1 LNHDA and CDR2 SQIVND (reference sequence). With 1 base removed from V and 0 bases from J, the gap between germline ends came to 16 bases. The CDR3 is 17 residues long. This CDR3 reads CASSIVISGQYSYEQYF. In nucleotides, the CDR3 is TGTGCCAGTAGTATAGTCATTTCAGGACAGTACTCCTACGAGCAGTACTTC.

The CDR3 DNA reads TGCAGCGTCGGGACATTGTCAGCTTTCTTT. Its protein product is CSVGTLSAFF. This chain joins TRBV29-1 and TRBJ1-1; possibly TRBD1 for D (6 bases). Looked up from germline, CDR1 is SQVTM and CDR2 is ANQGSEA. Trimming stripped 6 bases from V and 10 bases from J, with 12 bases between. CDR3 length: 10 residues.

The CDR3 DNA follows: TGTGCCAGCAGCCAAGGAAGAGCTACACCCCTCCACTTT. This gives the protein CASSQGRATPLHF. V gene TRBV4-2 combines with J gene TRBJ1-6; D unresolved. The ends were cut back, 1 base at V and 11 bases at J, with 9 bases in the middle. Germline-derived CDR1 and CDR2 are LGHNA and YNFKEQ. There are 13 residues in the CDR3.

The rearrangement joins TRBV6-4 to TRBJ2-3; D is undetermined. Germline CDR1 MRHNA, CDR2 SNTAGT. With 7 bases removed from V and 6 bases from J, the gap between germline ends came to 20 bases. The CDR3 is made up of 15 amino acids. CDR3 sequence reads: CASTPTANYMDTQYF. The CDR3 coding sequence is TGTGCCAGCACTCCGACTGCCAATTACATGGATACGCAGTATTTT.

This clone was recorded only once. The rearrangement uses TRBV28 and TRBJ1-6, with D hard to call. The CDR3 is 14 residues long. From germline, CDR1 is MDHEN and CDR2 SYDVKM. V was shortened by 3 bases and J by 2 bases, with 5 bases between the two germline ends. The CDR3 DNA reads as TGTGCCAGCAGTTTGACACCCTATAATTCACCCCTCCACTTT. This codes for CASSLTPYNSPLHF.

This clone was observed a single time. The chain couples TRBV4-2 to TRBJ1-2, with TRBD1 identical over 7 bases. After removal of 3 bases from V and 3 bases from J, the junction contained 7 bases not matched to a gene. Germline loops: CDR1 LGHNA, CDR2 YNFKEQ. This CDR3 contains 15 residues. The CDR3 bases are TGTGCCAGCAGCCAGTTCCCAGGGGGGTACTATGGCTACACCTTC. It yields the protein CASSQFPGGYYGYTF.

CDR3 nucleotide sequence: TGTGCCAGCAGCACCAGGGGACAGGGCGACTATGGCTACACCTTC. This sequence encodes CASSTRGQGDYGYTF. This chain links TRBV4-2 with TRBJ1-2, with 9 bases fitting TRBD1. Germline V gene lookup returns CDR1 LGHNA and CDR2 YNFKEQ. Germline trimming cut 5 bases from V and 3 bases from J; bases unmatched to any gene: 7. This CDR3 comprises 15 residues.

Worth noting for this clone: Other DNA sequences from this sample encode an identical CDR3 as well. The chain combines TRBV20-1 with TRBJ1-2; TRBD1 might be the D (5 bases). V lost 6 bases and J lost 5, with 10 bases in between. The CDR3 extends over 11 amino acids. In germline, CDR1 is DFQATT, CDR2 SNEGSKA (reference sequence). CDR3 coding DNA: TGCAGTGCCAGTCGGGGGTATGGCTACACCTTC. Protein product: CSASRGYGYTF.

This sequence joins TRBV4-2 and TRBJ1-2, with a possible D match to TRBD1 (6 bases). The CDR3 is made up of 16 amino acids. The germline V gene has CDR1 LGHNA and CDR2 YNFKEQ. The ends were cut back, 3 bases at V and 0 bases at J, with 14 bases in the middle. The CDR3, as DNA: TGTGCCAGCAGCCATCCTGAGGGGGAGACTAACTATGGCTACACCTTC. The encoded protein is CASSHPEGETNYGYTF.

The chain couples TRBV5-4 to TRBJ2-1; D might be TRBD2 (5 bases). This CDR3 has 14 amino acids. Between the trimmed V and J ends, which lost 0 bases and 8 bases, there was a span of 12 bases. Germline V gives CDR1 SGHNT, CDR2 YYREEE (reference sequence). DNA for the CDR3: TGTGCCAGCAGCTTGGAGCTAGCTTCGCATGAGCAGTTCTTC. Translation: CASSLELASHEQFF.

This sequence joins TRBV6-2 or TRBV6-3 and TRBJ1-2; D is perhaps TRBD1 (5 bases). In germline, CDR1 is MNHEY, CDR2 SVGEGT. CDR3 length: 15 amino acids. Trimming cost V 6 bases and J 4 bases, with 18 bases left between them. DNA for the CDR3: TGTGCCAGCAGCCCCAGGGTTTTGGGCGCCTATGGCTACACCTTC. It is translated as CASSPRVLGAYGYTF.

The chain uses TRBV5-8 and TRBJ1-1, with D maybe TRBD1 (5 bases). Trimming took 4 bases from V and 1 from J, leaving 11 bases between them. There are 14 residues in the CDR3. Germline V lookup: CDR1 SGHTS, CDR2 YDEGEE. The CDR3 coding sequence is TGTGCCAGCAGCCCGTGGGGGGAGAACACTGAAGCTTTCTTT. This translates into CASSPWGENTEAFF.

The chain recombines TRBV9 with TRBJ1-3, with D possibly matching TRBD1 (5 bases). V lost 4 bases, J lost 0 bases, and 17 bases lay in between. The CDR3 covers 17 residues. Germline assignment: CDR1 SGDLS and CDR2 YYNGEE. CDR3 nucleotides: TGTGCCAGCAGCCCCTCCCCACTGGGGCGCTCTGGAAACACCATATATTTT. This translates into CASSPSPLGRSGNTIYF.

This chain links TRBV10-3 with TRBJ2-7; TRBD1 is a possible D gene (5 bases). V was clipped by 9 bases and J by 0 bases, with 9 bases between them. The V gene's germline CDR1 is ENHRY and CDR2 SYGVKD. The CDR3 loop spans 12 amino acids. The CDR3 protein is CAISTDSYEQYF. As DNA, the CDR3 is TGTGCCATTTCGACAGACTCCTACGAGCAGTACTTC.

The V and J genes are TRBV9 and TRBJ1-3; D is undetermined. Trimming pared 0 bases from V and 4 bases from J, leaving 23 bases between. This CDR3 comprises 19 residues. Germline V lookup: CDR1 SGDLS, CDR2 YYNGEE. The CDR3 loop reads CASSVANNPLSSKGNTIYF. The CDR3 region has the DNA TGTGCCAGCAGCGTAGCTAACAACCCACTATCTTCGAAAGGAAACACCATATATTTT.